What follows are 27 T cell receptor beta chains derived from one specimen sequenced in a study of cytomegalovirus exposure and HLA in healthy donors. The study ran its PCR with 60 Vbeta and 13 Jbeta primers. The assay was immunoSEQ multiplex PCR, and TCRdb's table has in-frame clones only and misses some. The sample contains some 160,000 clones, roughly 9.4% of which appear only once. The sequenced material came from PBMCs. These receptors were collected from a male donor in good health and CMV-seronegative.

This clone was observed a handful of times. This chain uses TRBV6-1 with TRBJ1-6; 8 bases are shared with TRBD1. This CDR3 is 17 amino acids long. Germline V gene data show CDR1 as MNHNS and CDR2 as SASEGT. J gave up 11 bases and V 4 bases, and 16 bases lay outside the gene matches. CDR3 amino acids: CASSVLLRTGRGPPLHF. The CDR3 nucleotides read TGTGCCAGCAGTGTACTCCTCCGGACAGGGCGGGGACCACCCCTCCACTTT.

This chain uses TRBV5-1 with TRBJ2-1, with 7 bases fitting TRBD1. V gave up 4 bases and J gave up 2 bases; unmatched junction bases: 9. Germline V gene data show CDR1 as SGHRS and CDR2 as YFSETQ. CDR3 length equals 16 residues. The chain's CDR3 is CASSLGTAPAYNEQFF. CDR3 nucleotides: TGCGCCAGCAGCCTCGGGACAGCCCCGGCCTACAATGAGCAGTTCTTC.

The V and J genes are TRBV19 and TRBJ1-1; 10 bases map to TRBD1. This CDR3 has 15 amino acids. With 3 bases clipped from V and 5 bases from J, the junction kept 6 bases outside the gene matches. Germline CDR1 and CDR2: LNHDA and SQIVND (reference sequence). The CDR3 protein is CASSIGTGVLTEAFF. The CDR3 DNA follows: TGTGCCAGTAGTATTGGGACAGGGGTGTTAACTGAAGCTTTCTTT.

The chain employs TRBV28 and TRBJ2-7; 8 bases agree with TRBD1. Near its end, the DNA agrees better with TRBJ2-1, so the J call may be wrong. The CDR3 runs to 12 residues. Germline CDR1 reads MDHEN; CDR2 reads SYDVKM. The CDR3: CATTTGVHEQFF. The CDR3 nucleotides are TGTGCCACCACGACAGGGGTCCACGAGCAGTTCTTC.

The genes are TRBV29-1 and TRBJ2-7, with 7 bases aligning to TRBD1. With 4 bases clipped from V and 6 bases from J, the junction kept 9 bases outside the gene matches. Germline assignment: CDR1 SQVTM and CDR2 ANQGSEA. CDR3 size: 13 residues. CDR3: CSVGQGVGVEQYF. CDR3 coding DNA: TGCAGCGTTGGACAGGGAGTGGGTGTCGAGCAGTACTTC.

The gene calls are TRBV29-1 and TRBJ1-2; 11 nucleotides agree with TRBD1. V dropped 4 bases and J dropped 7; count of bases not matched to a gene: 8. The germline gives CDR1 SQVTM, CDR2 ANQGSEA. The CDR3 is made up of 14 amino acids. The CDR3 reads CSVARDRGYGGYTF. DNA for the CDR3: TGCAGCGTTGCTCGGGACAGGGGGTATGGTGGCTACACCTTC.

The CDR3 region has the DNA TGTGCCAGCAGCTTGTTTAACCCAGCAGATACGCAGTATTTT. It translates to CASSLFNPADTQYF. The chain joins TRBV5-4 to TRBJ2-3; D not certain. CDR3 length: 14 residues. Trimming stripped 1 base from V and 4 bases from J, with 10 bases between. Germline CDR1 reads SGHNT; CDR2 reads YYREEE (reference sequence). Drawing the rest from reference TRBV5-4 and TRBJ2-3, the complete variable domain is ETGVTQSPTHLIKTRGQQVTLRCSSQSGHNTVSWYQQALGQGPQFIFQYYREEENGRGNFPPRFSGLQFPNYSSELNVNALELDDSALYLCASSLFNPADTQYFGPGTRLTVL.

The chain has TRBV2 and TRBJ1-5, with D possibly matching TRBD1 (6 bases). V lost 1 base and J lost 5, with 18 bases in between. Germline V gives CDR1 SNHLY, CDR2 FYNNEI. This CDR3 is 17 amino acids long. The CDR3 protein is CASSEGGGGLLHQPQHF. The CDR3 nucleotides read TGTGCCAGCAGTGAAGGGGGGGGCGGACTGCTGCATCAGCCCCAGCATTTT.

The rearrangement links TRBV10-3 to TRBJ2-2, with D perhaps TRBD2 (5 bases). Germline V gene lookup returns CDR1 ENHRY and CDR2 SYGVKD. This CDR3 is built from 16 residues. Trimming removed 5 bases from V and 0 bases from J, with 13 bases in between. The CDR3 reads CAISYKTNPNTGELFF. CDR3 nucleotides: TGTGCCATCAGTTATAAGACTAACCCGAACACCGGGGAGCTGTTTTTT.

The V and J genes are TRBV18 and TRBJ1-5; 10 nucleotides match TRBD1. This CDR3 is built from 14 residues. From germline, CDR1 is KGHSH and CDR2 LQKENI. With V trimmed by 6 bases and J by 6 bases, 5 bases remained unmatched. CDR3 sequence: CASSDGQGVQPQHF. CDR3 DNA sequence: TGTGCCAGCTCTGATGGACAGGGGGTTCAGCCCCAGCATTTT.

V usage is TRBV6-5 and J usage is TRBJ1-4; 8 nucleotides match TRBD1. Germline values: CDR1 MNHEY, CDR2 SVGAGI. V shed 0 bases, J shed 4 bases, and the junction held 4 bases outside the gene matches. The CDR3 is 16 amino acids. The CDR3: CASSYSTGDLNEKLFF. The CDR3 coding sequence is TGTGCCAGCAGTTACTCGACAGGGGACCTTAATGAAAAACTGTTTTTT.

The CDR3 here is CAISEGRGENTEAFF. In DNA form, the CDR3 reads TGTGCCATCAGTGAGGGGAGGGGTGAGAACACTGAAGCTTTCTTT. J is TRBJ1-1 and V is TRBV10-3; weak D call: TRBD1 (5 bases). The CDR3 has 15 amino acids. CDR1 ENHRY and CDR2 SYGVKD come from the germline V gene. Trimming cost V 2 bases and J 1 base, with 11 bases left between them.

This clone was seen a few times. The chain joins TRBV28 to TRBJ1-2; D might be TRBD1 (6 bases). The CDR3 sequence is 15 residues long. Germline V lookup: CDR1 MDHEN, CDR2 SYDVKM. Trimming took 3 bases from V and 8 from J, leaving 19 bases between them. The CDR3 spells CASSLVSSFQGGYTF. CDR3 nucleotide sequence: TGTGCCAGCAGTTTGGTCAGCTCCTTCCAGGGGGGCTACACCTTC.

The chain recombines TRBV4-3 with TRBJ2-2; TRBD1 matches 11 bases. The V and J ends lost 8 bases and 5 bases, in that order; junction bases with no gene match: 10. The CDR3 has 16 residues. From germline, CDR1 is LGHNA and CDR2 YSLEER. The CDR3 here is CASRKGGTGGTGELFF. Here the CDR3 DNA reads TGCGCCAGCCGGAAAGGGGGGACAGGGGGAACCGGGGAGCTGTTTTTT.

The chain has TRBV28 and TRBJ2-7, with D unclear. Germline V CDR1 and CDR2: MDHEN, SYDVKM. The V end was cut by 6 bases, the J end by 2 bases, with 14 bases between. The CDR3 totals 14 residues. The CDR3 reads CASSPPRLAYEQYF. CDR3 bases: TGTGCCAGCAGCCCGCCGCGGCTTGCCTACGAGCAGTACTTC.

The V and J genes are TRBV7-9 and TRBJ1-2; maybe TRBD1 (6 bases). This CDR3 spans 14 amino acids. CDR1 and CDR2 from the germline V gene are SEHNR and FQNEAQ (reference sequence). Trimming shortened V by 4 bases and J by 5 bases, and 14 bases separated the two germline ends. Written as DNA, the CDR3 is TGTGCCAGCAGCTCCTCCCAGGGGCTGTATGGCTACACCTTC. Translation: CASSSSQGLYGYTF.

This clone was seen a handful of times. This chain links TRBV28 with TRBJ1-5; 7 bases map to TRBD1. The junction had 16 bases not matched to a gene; V was cut back by 8 bases and J by 6 bases. CDR1 MDHEN and CDR2 SYDVKM come from the germline V gene. This CDR3 has 16 residues. DNA of the CDR3: TGTGCCAGCGCATTAGGGGGCGCTGTATTTGGTCAGCCCCAGCATTTT. Translating gives CASALGGAVFGQPQHF.

In this sample, this clone turned up a few times. The rearrangement links TRBV6-5 to TRBJ2-7, with TRBD2 matching 8 bases. This CDR3 has 14 residues. Looked up from germline, CDR1 is MNHEY and CDR2 is SVGAGI. V lost 6 bases and J lost 3; bases outside the gene matches: 7. CDR3 nucleotide sequence: TGTGCCAGCAGCCAGCTTGCGGGGGGCTACGAGCAGTACTTC. Protein product: CASSQLAGGYEQYF.

The gene calls are TRBV19 and TRBJ2-2, with D perhaps TRBD2 (5 bases). Trimming took off 4 bases at V and 2 bases at J, with 11 bases between the two ends. Germline-derived CDR1 and CDR2 are LNHDA and SQIVND (reference sequence). The CDR3 totals 15 residues. In DNA, the CDR3 is TGTGCCAGTAGTAATGCGGGCGCAAACACCGGGGAGCTGTTTTTT. Translating gives CASSNAGANTGELFF.

The chain recombines TRBV5-6 with TRBJ1-1; D is possibly TRBD1 (5 bases). Per the germline V gene, CDR1 is SGHDT and CDR2 is YYEEEE. This CDR3 is built from 16 residues. The V end lost 4 bases, the J end lost 3 bases, and 19 bases lay between the germline ends. This CDR3 reads CASSRRSGIGYTEAFF. The CDR3 DNA sequence: TGTGCCAGCAGCCGCCGGTCAGGGATAGGTTACACTGAAGCTTTCTTT.

This clone turned up a few times. The chain combines TRBV19 with TRBJ2-1, with a tentative D call TRBD1 (6 bases). Germline V lookup: CDR1 LNHDA, CDR2 SQIVND (reference sequence). This CDR3 spans 13 amino acids. The germline V and J ends were trimmed by 11 bases and 3 bases, with 14 bases remaining between them. The CDR3 loop is CASRGRGYNEQFF. The CDR3 DNA follows: TGTGCCTCTAGGGGCAGGGGCTACAATGAGCAGTTCTTC.

V and J are TRBV7-2 and TRBJ1-1, with D uncertain. Germline assignment: CDR1 SGHTA and CDR2 FQGNSA. The CDR3 totals 14 residues. The ends were cut back, 5 bases at V and 5 bases at J, with 15 bases in the middle. The CDR3 region has the DNA TGTGCCAGCAGCCCCCGAGCGGGAACGACTGAAGCTTTCTTT. This encodes CASSPRAGTTEAFF.

This clone was detected only a few times. The rearrangement links TRBV2 to TRBJ2-5, with a possible D match to TRBD2 (7 bases). Germline V gene sequence: CDR1 SNHLY, CDR2 FYNNEI. The CDR3 covers 14 residues. Trimming removed 7 bases at V and 5 bases at J, with 17 bases between. CDR3 DNA sequence: TGTGCCAGCAAGGAGGGGGGAGGGCGGGAGACCCAGTACTTC. Its translation is CASKEGGGRETQYF.

The sample holds a few counts of this clone. The chain combines TRBV7-9 with TRBJ1-1, with TRBD1 matching 9 bases. The CDR3 runs to 13 residues. Looked up from germline, CDR1 is SEHNR and CDR2 is FQNEAQ (reference sequence). The J segment lost 7 bases and the V segment lost 5 bases, leaving 5 bases of the junction unmatched. The CDR3 is CASSETGGGEAFF. Here the CDR3 DNA reads TGTGCCAGCAGCGAAACAGGGGGCGGTGAAGCTTTCTTT.

In its sample, this clone was seen a few times. The chain combines TRBV5-4 with TRBJ1-1; the match to TRBD1 covers 8 bases. The germline V gene encodes CDR1 SGHNT and CDR2 YYREEE (reference sequence). The CDR3 is 15 residues long. V was pared by 4 bases and J by 1 base, with 6 bases of the junction left unmatched. The CDR3 is CASSPQGDGNTEAFF. The CDR3 coding sequence is TGTGCCAGCAGCCCACAGGGGGATGGGAACACTGAAGCTTTCTTT.

This clone occurred a few times. J is TRBJ1-5 and V is TRBV19; no firm D call. Germline V CDR1 and CDR2: LNHDA, SQIVND (reference sequence). Trimming removed 3 bases at V and 3 bases at J, with 6 bases between. The CDR3 spans 13 residues. Here the CDR3 reads CASSIPLNQPQHF. The CDR3 DNA reads as TGTGCCAGTAGTATCCCACTCAATCAGCCCCAGCATTTT.

CDR3 region: CASSYPTRGYEQYF. The CDR3, as DNA: TGTGCCAGCAGCTACCCTACTAGAGGCTACGAGCAGTACTTC. The rearrangement joins TRBV7-2 to TRBJ2-7; D may be TRBD2 (5 bases). The V gene's germline CDR1 is SGHTA and CDR2 FQGNSA. Trimming stripped 4 bases from V and 3 bases from J, with 13 bases between. This CDR3 is 14 amino acids long.